This TCR beta chain was sequenced during a study of T cell responses to AZD1222 COVID-19 vaccine. Regarding the study as a whole: Spike-specific TCR breadth rose after two AZD1222 doses, and depth rose as well. Spike as a whole was targeted by vaccine-associated CD4 TCRs, dominant at 160-218 and 743-854. Females outnumbered males among donors, who were mostly white British; clonal diversity was possibly underestimated. Targets within unmutated variant regions were reportedly found for nearly half of spike-specific TCRs.

Notes on this clone: Its antigen is unidentified.

V was trimmed by 7 bases and J by 1 base, leaving 16 bases between them. Germline V CDR1 and CDR2: SNHLY, FYNNEI. The CDR3 consists of 15 residues. TCRdb's copy holds only in-frame clones and misses some; the assay was immunoSEQ multiplex PCR. The sample records 120,000 or so clones, roughly 90% being singletons. This receptor was identified in an adult in good health. Sequences were derived from peripheral blood, sampled on day 0 of AZD1222 vaccination. The rearrangement links TRBV2 to TRBJ1-1; D ambiguous. CDR3 nucleotides: TGTGCCAGCACCCCCGGTCGGCGGAGGAACACTGAAGCTTTCTTT. It encodes CASTPGRRRNTEAFF.